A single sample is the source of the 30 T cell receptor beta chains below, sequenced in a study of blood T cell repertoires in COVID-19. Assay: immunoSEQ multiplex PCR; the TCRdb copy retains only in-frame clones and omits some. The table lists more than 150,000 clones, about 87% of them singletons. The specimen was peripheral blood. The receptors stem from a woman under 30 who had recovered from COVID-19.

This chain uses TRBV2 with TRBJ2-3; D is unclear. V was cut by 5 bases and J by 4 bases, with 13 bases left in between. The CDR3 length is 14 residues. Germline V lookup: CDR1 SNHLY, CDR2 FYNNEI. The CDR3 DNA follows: TGTGCCAGCAGTCCCGGAGTGACCCCAGATACGCAGTATTTT. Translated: CASSPGVTPDTQYF.

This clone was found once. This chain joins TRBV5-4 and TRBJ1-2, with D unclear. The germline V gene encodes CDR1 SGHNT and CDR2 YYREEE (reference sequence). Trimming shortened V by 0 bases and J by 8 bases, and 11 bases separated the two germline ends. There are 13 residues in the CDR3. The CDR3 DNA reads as TGTGCCAGCAGCTTGGATCTGGGAGGAGGCTACACCTTC. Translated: CASSLDLGGGYTF.

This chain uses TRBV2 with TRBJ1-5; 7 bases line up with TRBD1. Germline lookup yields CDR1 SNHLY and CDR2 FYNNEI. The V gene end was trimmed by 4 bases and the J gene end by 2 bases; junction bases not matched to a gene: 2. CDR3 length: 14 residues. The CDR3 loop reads CASSGGGGNQPQHF. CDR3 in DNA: TGTGCCAGCAGTGGAGGGGGCGGCAATCAGCCCCAGCATTTT.

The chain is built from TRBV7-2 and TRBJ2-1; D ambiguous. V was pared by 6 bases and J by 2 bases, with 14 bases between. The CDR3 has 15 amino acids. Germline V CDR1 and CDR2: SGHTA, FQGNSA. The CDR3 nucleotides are TGTGCCAGCAGGGCGGCGGAGTGGCCCTACAATGAGCAGTTCTTC. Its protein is CASRAAEWPYNEQFF.

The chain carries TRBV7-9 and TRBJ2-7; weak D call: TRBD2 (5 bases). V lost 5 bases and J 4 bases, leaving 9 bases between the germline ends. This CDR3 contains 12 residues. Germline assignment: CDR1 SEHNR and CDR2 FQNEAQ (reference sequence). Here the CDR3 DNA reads TGTGCCAGCAGCCGCGGACTGTACGAGCAGTACGTC. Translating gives CASSRGLYEQYV.

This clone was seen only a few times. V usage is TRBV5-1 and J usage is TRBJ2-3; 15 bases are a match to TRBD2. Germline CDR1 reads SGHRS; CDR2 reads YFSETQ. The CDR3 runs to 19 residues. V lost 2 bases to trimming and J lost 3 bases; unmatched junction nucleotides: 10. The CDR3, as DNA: TGCGCCAGCAGCTTCAAATCTGGGACTAGCGGGGGGCGTACAGATACGCAGTATTTT. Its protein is CASSFKSGTSGGRTDTQYF.

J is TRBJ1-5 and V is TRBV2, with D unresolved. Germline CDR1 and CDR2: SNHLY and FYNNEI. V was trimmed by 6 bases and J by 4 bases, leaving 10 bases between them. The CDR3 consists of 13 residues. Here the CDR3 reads CASSYPGNQPQHF. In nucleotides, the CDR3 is TGTGCCAGCAGCTACCCGGGGAATCAGCCCCAGCATTTT.

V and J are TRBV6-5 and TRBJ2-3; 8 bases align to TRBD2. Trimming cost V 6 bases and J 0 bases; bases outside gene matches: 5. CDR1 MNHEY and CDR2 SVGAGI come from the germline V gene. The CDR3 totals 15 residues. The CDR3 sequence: CASSRGGYSTDTQYF. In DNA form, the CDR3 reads TGTGCCAGCAGCCGGGGGGGCTACAGCACAGATACGCAGTATTTT.

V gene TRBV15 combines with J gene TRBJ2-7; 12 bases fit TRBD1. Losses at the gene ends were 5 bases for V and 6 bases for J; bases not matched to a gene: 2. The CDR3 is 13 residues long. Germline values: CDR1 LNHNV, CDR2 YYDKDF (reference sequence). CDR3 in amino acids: CATSRDRGREQYF. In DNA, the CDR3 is TGTGCCACCAGCCGGGACAGGGGGCGCGAGCAGTACTTC.

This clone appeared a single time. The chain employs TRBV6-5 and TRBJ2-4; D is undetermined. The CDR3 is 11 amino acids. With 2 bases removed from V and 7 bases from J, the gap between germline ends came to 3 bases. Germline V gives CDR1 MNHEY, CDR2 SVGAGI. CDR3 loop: CASSYLNIQYF. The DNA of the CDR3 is TGTGCCAGCAGTTACCTGAACATTCAGTACTTC.

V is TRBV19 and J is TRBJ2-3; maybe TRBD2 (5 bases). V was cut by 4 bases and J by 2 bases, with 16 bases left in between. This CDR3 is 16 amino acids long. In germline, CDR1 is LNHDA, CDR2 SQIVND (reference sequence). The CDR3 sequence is CASSTMGRGVTDTQYF. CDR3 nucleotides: TGTGCCAGTAGTACCATGGGCCGGGGAGTCACAGATACGCAGTATTTT. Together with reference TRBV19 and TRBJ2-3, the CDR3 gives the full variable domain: DGGITQSPKYLFRKEGQNVTLSCEQNLNHDAMYWYRQDPGQGLRLIYYSQIVNDFQKGDIAEGYSVSREKKESFPLTVTSAQKNPTAFYLCASSTMGRGVTDTQYFGPGTRLTVL.

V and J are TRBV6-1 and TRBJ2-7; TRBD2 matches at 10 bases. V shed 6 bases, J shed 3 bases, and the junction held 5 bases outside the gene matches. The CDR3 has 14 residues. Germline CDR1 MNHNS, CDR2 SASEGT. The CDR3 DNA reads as TGTGCCAGCAGGGGAGCGGGAGGGTTCTACGAGCAGTACGTC. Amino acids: CASRGAGGFYEQYV.

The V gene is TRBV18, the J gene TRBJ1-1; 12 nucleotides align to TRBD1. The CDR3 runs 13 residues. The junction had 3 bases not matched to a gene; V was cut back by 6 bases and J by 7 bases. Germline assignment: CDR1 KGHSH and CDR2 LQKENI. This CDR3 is CASSGQGAGEAFF. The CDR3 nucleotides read TGTGCCAGCTCGGGACAGGGGGCGGGTGAAGCTTTCTTT.

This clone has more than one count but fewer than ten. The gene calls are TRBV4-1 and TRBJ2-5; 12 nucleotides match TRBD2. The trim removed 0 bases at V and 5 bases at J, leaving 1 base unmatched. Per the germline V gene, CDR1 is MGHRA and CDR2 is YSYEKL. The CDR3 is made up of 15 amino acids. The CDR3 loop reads CASSQEGTSGETQYF. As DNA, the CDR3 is TGCGCCAGCAGCCAAGAGGGGACTAGCGGGGAGACCCAGTACTTC.

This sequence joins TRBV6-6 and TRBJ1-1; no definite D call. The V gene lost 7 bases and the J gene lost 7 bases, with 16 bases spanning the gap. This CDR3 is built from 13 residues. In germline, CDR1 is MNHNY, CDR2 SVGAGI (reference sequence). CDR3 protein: CASTAGSSIEAFF. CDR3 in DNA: TGTGCCAGCACGGCGGGCAGTTCGATTGAAGCTTTCTTT.

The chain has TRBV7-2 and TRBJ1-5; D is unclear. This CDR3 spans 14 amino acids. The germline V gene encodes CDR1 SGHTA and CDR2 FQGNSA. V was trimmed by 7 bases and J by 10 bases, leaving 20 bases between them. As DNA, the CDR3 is TGTGCCAGCACCCTACTCGGTCGCGGGGATCCCCAGCATTTT. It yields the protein CASTLLGRGDPQHF. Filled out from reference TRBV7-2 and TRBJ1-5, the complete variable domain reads GAGVSQSPSNKVTEKGKDVELRCDPISGHTALYWYRQSLGQGLEFLIYFQGNSAPDKSGLPSDRFSAERTGGSVSTLTIQRTQQEDSAVYLCASTLLGRGDPQHFGDGTRLSIL.

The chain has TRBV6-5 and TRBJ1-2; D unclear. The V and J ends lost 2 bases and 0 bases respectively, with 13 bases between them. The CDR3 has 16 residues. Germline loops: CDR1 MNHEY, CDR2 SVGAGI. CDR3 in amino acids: CASSYRGNHANYGYTF. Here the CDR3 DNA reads TGTGCCAGCAGTTACCGCGGGAACCATGCTAACTATGGCTACACCTTC.

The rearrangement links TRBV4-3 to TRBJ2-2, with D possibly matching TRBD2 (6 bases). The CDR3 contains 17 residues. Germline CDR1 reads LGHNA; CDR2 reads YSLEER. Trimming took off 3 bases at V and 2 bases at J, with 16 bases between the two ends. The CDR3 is CASSQGVGEENTGELFF. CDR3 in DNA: TGCGCCAGCAGCCAGGGGGTTGGGGAGGAAAACACCGGGGAGCTGTTTTTT.

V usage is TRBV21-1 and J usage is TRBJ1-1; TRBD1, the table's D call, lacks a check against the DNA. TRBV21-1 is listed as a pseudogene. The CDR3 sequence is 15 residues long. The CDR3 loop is CASSKDPGMNTEAFF. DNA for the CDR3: TGTGCCAGCAGCAAAGACCCAGGAATGAACACTGAAGCTTTCTTT.

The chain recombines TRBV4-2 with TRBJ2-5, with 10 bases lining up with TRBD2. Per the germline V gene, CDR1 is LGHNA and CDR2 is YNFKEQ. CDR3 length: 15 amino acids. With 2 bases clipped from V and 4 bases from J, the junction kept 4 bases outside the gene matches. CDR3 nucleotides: TGTGCCAGCAGCCAACTAGCGGGAGTAGCAGAGACCCAGTACTTC. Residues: CASSQLAGVAETQYF.

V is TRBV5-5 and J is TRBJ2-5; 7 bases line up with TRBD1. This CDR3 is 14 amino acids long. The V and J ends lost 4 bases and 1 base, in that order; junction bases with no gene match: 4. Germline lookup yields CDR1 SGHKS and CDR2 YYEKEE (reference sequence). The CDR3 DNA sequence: TGTGCCAGCAGCCCCCGGACAGGCCAAGAGACCCAGTACTTC. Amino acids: CASSPRTGQETQYF.

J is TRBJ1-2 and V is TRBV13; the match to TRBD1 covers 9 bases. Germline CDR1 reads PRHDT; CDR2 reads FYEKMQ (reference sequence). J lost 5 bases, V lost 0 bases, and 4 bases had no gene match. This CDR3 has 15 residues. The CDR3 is CASSLGQGAGYGYTF. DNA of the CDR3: TGTGCCAGCAGCTTAGGACAGGGGGCGGGGTATGGCTACACCTTC.

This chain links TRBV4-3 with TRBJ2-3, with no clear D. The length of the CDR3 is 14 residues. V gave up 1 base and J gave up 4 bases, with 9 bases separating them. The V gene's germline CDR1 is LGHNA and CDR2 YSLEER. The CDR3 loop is CASSQAVGADTQYF. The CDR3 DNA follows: TGCGCCAGCAGCCAAGCAGTTGGAGCAGATACGCAGTATTTT.

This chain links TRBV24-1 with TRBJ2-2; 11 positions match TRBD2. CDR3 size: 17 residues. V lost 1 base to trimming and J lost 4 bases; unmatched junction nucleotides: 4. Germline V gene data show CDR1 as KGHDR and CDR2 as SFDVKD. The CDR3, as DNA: TGTGCCACCAGTGATTTTGTAGCGGGAGGGAGCACCGGGGAGCTGTTTTTT. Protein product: CATSDFVAGGSTGELFF.

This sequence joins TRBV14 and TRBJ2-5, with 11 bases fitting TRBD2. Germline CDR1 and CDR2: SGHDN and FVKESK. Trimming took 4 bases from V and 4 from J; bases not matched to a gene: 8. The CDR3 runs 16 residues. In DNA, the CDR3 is TGTGCCAGCAGCCGCGCACTAGCGGGAGTTGGAGAGACCCAGTACTTC. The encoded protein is CASSRALAGVGETQYF.

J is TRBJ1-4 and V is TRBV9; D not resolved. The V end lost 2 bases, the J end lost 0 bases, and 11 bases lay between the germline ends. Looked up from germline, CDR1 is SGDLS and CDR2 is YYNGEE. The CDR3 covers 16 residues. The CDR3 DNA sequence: TGTGCCAGCAGCGTCGGGTCCGCCGCAACTAATGAAAAACTGTTTTTT. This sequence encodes CASSVGSAATNEKLFF.

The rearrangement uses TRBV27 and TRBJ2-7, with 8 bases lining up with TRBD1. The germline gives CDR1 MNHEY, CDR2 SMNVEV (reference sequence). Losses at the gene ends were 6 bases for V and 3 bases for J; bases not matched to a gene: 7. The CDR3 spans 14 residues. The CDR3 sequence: CASSPTGAFYEQYF. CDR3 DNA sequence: TGTGCCAGCAGCCCGACAGGGGCCTTCTACGAGCAGTACTTC.

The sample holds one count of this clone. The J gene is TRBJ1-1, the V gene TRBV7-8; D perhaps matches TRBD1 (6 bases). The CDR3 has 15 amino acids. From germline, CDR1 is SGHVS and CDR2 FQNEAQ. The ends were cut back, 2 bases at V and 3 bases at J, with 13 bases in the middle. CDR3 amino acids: CASSLSGHGDTEAFF. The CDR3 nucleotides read TGTGCCAGCAGCTTATCGGGACATGGGGACACTGAAGCTTTCTTT.

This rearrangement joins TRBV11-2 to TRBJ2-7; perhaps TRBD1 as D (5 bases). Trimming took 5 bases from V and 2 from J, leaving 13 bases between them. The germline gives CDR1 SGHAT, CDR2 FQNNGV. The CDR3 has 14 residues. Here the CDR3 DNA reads TGTGCCAGCAGCCACCGACAGAGAGCCTACGAGCAGTACGTC. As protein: CASSHRQRAYEQYV.

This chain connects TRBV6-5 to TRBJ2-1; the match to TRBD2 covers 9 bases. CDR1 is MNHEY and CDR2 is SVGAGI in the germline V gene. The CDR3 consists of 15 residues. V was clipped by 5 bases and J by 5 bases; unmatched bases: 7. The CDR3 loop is CASSPLAGDNNEQFF. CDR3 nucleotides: TGTGCCAGCAGTCCTTTAGCGGGGGATAACAATGAGCAGTTCTTC.